This T cell receptor beta chain was identified during a study of T cells in Graves' hyperthyroidism and ophthalmopathy. Across the whole study: It was at initial diagnosis, before any treatment, that peripheral blood was collected.

Together with thyroid ultrasound, orbital computed tomography, serum thyroxine and TRAb, clinical symptoms were used for diagnoses. There were TCR beta CDR3 regions amplified from RNA transcripts. HTBI primers were used for first-round RT-PCR of the TCR CDR3. TCRdb used MiXCR to reprocess the multiplex PCR reads, holding one entry per CDR3 protein. This sample carries 350,000 or so distinct CDR3 sequences, 20% to 25% of them seen once, and the ten largest clones take under 55%. The CDR3 has 15 amino acids. The trim removed 6 bases at V and 6 bases at J, leaving 7 bases unmatched. The germline V gene has CDR1 SEHNR and CDR2 FQNEAQ (reference sequence).

The material sequenced was blood. The receptor's source is a woman aged 45-60 years with Graves' hyperthyroidism. This rearrangement joins TRBV7-9 to TRBJ2-2; 10 bases are a match to TRBD1. Here the CDR3 DNA reads TGTGCCAGCAGTATAGATGGGACAGGGGCCGGGGAGCTGTTTTTT. Amino acids: CASSIDGTGAGELFF.